This T cell receptor (beta chain) was documented in a study of blood T cell repertoires in COVID-19. On the study more broadly: The cDNA or gDNA used as material had been derived from T cells, B-cell-depleted T cells, or PBMCs.

Methods used by the authors: Counts of nucleated cells, estimated from reference gene primer amplification, were obtained. Here immunoSEQ multiplex PCR was the method, and the copy in TCRdb shows in-frame clones only, minus some. D and trimming come from the DNA, and the V and J calls and clone size come from that table. Of about 170,000 clones listed, about 85% are singletons. The sequencing input was peripheral blood. This clonotype was obtained from a human donor with acute or convalescent COVID-19. The donor label of this sample is uncertain.

The CDR3: CASSLEMGGEQYF. The CDR3 DNA reads TGTGCCAGCAGTTTGGAGATGGGGGGAGAGCAGTACTTC. The chain recombines TRBV6-5 with TRBJ2-7; D might be TRBD2 (6 bases). This CDR3 region has 13 residues. CDR1 MNHEY and CDR2 SVGAGI come from the germline V gene. With 4 bases removed from V and 7 bases from J, the gap between germline ends came to 14 bases.